This T cell receptor (beta chain) was sequenced in a study of cytomegalovirus exposure and HLA in healthy donors. Whole-study context: There were approximately 80 million unique TCRs (from HLA-typed donors) in an early data release. Study conclusions and caveats: An analysis done earlier found most TCR beta V segments productive about 87% or about 30% of the time. An assumption of roughly uniform sequencing depth across donors underlay the presence/absence analyses. It was confirmed in vitro that three of the CMV-associated chains were specific for CMV antigens.

This clone was seen only a few times. Its antigen is still unknown. PCR involved 60 Vbeta and 13 Jbeta primers. Sequenced by immunoSEQ multiplex PCR; TCRdb stores in-frame clones only, minus some. The table includes approximately 72,000 clones, about 66% detected once. Sequenced material: PBMCs. The sequence was collected from a man between 35 and 55 years old in good health and CMV-seropositive.

The DNA of the CDR3 is TGTGCCAGCAGCTTGCTAGCGGGGGATTGGCAGTACTTC. Encoded protein: CASSLLAGDWQYF. This chain links TRBV7-9 with TRBJ2-7, with TRBD2 matching 10 bases. V shed 3 bases and J 9 bases; nucleotides not matched to a gene: 5. The CDR3 extends over 13 amino acids. CDR1 is SEHNR and CDR2 is FQNEAQ in the germline V gene (reference sequence). Looking up the rest from reference TRBV7-9 and TRBJ2-7 gives the full variable domain: DTGVSQNPRHKITKRGQNVTFRCDPISEHNRLYWYRQTLGQGPEFLTYFQNEAQLEKSRLLSDRFSAERPKGSFSTLEIQRTEQGDSAMYLCASSLLAGDWQYFGPGTRLTVT.